This T cell receptor beta chain was captured in a study of OX40 agonist ivuxolimab in advanced cancers. Germline loops: CDR1 SGHRS, CDR2 YFSETQ. V was pared by 9 bases and J by 6 bases, with 7 bases of the junction left unmatched. CDR3 length equals 13 residues. Study-level points and caveats: Among T cells, CD8+ cells averaged more expanded clones than CD4+ cells. At 0.1 to 3.0 mg/kg, CD4+ and CD8+ blood T cells expanded clonally by week 6.

Concerning this clone: The antigen is not known.

Here immunoSEQ multiplex PCR was the method, and the copy in TCRdb shows in-frame clones only, minus some. The data contain under 55,000 clones, roughly nine tenths of them singletons. Blood sampling took place at baseline, cycle 4 day 1, and cycle 7 day 1. The chain combines TRBV5-1 with TRBJ2-1, with 9 nucleotides matching TRBD1. Material: CD4+ or CD8+ T cells sorted from blood, obtained in a trial of the OX40 agonist ivuxolimab. This clonotype originated in an adult with an advanced solid tumor such as melanoma, head and neck, liver or kidney cancer. The CDR3 coding sequence is TGCGCCACCAGACAGGGGGTGAGCAATGAGCAGTTCTTC. It translates to CATRQGVSNEQFF.